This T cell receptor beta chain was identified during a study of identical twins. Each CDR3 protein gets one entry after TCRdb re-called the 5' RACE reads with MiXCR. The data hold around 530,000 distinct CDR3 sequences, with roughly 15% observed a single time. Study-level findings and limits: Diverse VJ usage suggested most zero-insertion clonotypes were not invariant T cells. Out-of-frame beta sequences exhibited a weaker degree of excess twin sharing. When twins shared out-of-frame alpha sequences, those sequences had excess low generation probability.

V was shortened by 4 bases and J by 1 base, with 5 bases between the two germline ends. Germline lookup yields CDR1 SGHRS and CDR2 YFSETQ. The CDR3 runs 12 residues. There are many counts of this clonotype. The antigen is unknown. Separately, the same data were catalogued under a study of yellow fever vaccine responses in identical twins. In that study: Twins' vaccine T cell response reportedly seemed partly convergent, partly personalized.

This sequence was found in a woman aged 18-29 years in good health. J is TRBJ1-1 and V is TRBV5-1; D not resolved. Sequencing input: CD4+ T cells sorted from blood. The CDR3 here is CASSLTNTEAFF. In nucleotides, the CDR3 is TGCGCCAGCAGCCTAACGAACACTGAAGCTTTCTTT.